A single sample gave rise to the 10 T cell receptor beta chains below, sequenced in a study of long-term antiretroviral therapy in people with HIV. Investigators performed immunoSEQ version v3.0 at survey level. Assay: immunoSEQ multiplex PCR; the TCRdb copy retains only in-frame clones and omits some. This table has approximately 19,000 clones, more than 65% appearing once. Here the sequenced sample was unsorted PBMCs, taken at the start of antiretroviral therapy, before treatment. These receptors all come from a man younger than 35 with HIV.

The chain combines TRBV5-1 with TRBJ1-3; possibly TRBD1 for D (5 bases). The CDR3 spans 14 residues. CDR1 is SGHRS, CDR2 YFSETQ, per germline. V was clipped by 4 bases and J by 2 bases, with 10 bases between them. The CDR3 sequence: CASSTGGTGNTIYF. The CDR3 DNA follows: TGCGCCAGCAGCACGGGGGGTACTGGAAACACCATATATTTT.

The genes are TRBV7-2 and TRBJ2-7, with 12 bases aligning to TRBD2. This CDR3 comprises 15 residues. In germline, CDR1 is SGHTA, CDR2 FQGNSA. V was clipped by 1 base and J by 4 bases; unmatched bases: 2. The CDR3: CASSLGTSGIYEQYF. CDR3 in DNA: TGTGCCAGCAGCTTAGGGACTAGCGGGATTTACGAGCAGTACTTC.

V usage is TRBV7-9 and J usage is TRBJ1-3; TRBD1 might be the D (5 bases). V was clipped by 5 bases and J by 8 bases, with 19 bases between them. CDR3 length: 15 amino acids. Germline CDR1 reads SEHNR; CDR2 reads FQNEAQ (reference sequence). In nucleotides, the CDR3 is TGTGCCAGCAGCCAGCTGATCGGGGGATTGGACACCATATATTTT. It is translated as CASSQLIGGLDTIYF. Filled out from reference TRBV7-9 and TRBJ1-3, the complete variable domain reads DTGVSQNPRHKITKRGQNVTFRCDPISEHNRLYWYRQTLGQGPEFLTYFQNEAQLEKSRLLSDRFSAERPKGSFSTLEIQRTEQGDSAMYLCASSQLIGGLDTIYFGEGSWLTVV.

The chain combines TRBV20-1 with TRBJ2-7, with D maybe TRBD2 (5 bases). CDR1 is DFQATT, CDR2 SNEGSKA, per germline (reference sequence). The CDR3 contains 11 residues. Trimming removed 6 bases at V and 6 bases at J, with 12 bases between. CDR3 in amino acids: CSAPREREQYF. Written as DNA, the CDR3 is TGCAGTGCCCCGAGGGAACGCGAGCAGTACTTC.

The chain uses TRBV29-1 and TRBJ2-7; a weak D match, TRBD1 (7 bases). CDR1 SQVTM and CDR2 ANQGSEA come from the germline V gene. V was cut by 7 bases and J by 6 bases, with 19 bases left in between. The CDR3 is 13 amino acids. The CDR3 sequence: CSAKLEGAPEQYF. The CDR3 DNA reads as TGCAGCGCCAAGTTGGAGGGGGCCCCCGAGCAGTACTTC.

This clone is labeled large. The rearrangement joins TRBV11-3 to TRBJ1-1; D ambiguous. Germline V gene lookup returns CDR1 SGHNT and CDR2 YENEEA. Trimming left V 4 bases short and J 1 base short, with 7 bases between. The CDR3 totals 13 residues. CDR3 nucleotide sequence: TGTGCCAGCAGCTCGACACCGAACACTGAAGCTTTCTTT. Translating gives CASSSTPNTEAFF.

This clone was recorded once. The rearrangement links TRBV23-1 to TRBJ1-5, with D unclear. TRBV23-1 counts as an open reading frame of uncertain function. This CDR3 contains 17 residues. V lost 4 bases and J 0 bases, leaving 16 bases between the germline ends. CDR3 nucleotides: TGCGCCAGCAGTCTCACCGCCCGTAGATATAGCAATCAGCCCCAGCATTTT. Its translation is CASSLTARRYSNQPQHF.

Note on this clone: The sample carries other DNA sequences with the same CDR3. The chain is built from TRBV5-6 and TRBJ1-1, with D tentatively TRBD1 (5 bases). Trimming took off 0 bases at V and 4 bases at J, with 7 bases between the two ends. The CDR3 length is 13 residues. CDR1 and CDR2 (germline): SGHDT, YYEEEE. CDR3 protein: CASSLGGGTEAFF. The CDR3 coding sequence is TGTGCCAGCAGCTTGGGCGGGGGCACTGAAGCTTTCTTT.

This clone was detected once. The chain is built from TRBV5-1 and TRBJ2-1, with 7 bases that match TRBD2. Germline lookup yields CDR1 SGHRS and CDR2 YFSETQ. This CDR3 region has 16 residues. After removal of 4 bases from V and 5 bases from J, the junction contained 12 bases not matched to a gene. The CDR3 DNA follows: TGCGCCAGCAGCCTGCGTCTAGCGGACGAGAACAATGAGCAGTTCTTC. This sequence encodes CASSLRLADENNEQFF.

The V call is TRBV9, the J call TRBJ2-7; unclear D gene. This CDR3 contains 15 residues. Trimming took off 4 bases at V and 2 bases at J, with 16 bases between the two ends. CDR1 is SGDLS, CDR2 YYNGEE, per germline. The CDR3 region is CASSPAWGSTYEQYF. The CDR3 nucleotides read TGTGCCAGCAGCCCAGCGTGGGGTAGTACCTACGAGCAGTACTTC.